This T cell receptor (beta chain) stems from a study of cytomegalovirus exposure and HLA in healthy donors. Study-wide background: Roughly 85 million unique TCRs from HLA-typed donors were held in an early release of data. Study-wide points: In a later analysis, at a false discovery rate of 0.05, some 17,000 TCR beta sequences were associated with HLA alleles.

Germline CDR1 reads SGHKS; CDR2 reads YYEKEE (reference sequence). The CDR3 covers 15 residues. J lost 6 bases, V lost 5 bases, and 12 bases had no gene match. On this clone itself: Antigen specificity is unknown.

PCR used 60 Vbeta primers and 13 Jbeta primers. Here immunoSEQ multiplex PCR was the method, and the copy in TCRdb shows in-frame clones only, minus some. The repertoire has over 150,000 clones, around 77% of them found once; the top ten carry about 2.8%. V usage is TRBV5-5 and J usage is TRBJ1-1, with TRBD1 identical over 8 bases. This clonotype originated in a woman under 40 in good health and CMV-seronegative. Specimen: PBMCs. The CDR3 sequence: CASSPFPSQGAEAFF. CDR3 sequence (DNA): TGTGCCAGCAGTCCTTTCCCTTCACAGGGGGCTGAAGCTTTCTTT.